This TCR beta chain was obtained from a study of T-cell reconstitution after alpha-beta-depleted transplantation in children. Study-level points and caveats: T-cell numbers and diversity, one year after transplant, stemmed largely from T cells that were newly produced. Certain patients had high TCRbeta diversity at day 60, and it came from recipient T cells and thymic progenitors that survived. Expanded graft clones numbering several hundred reportedly gave rise to alpha-beta T cells about two months after transplant.

The CDR3 runs to 13 residues. Germline CDR1 and CDR2: SGHRS and YFSETQ. V dropped 4 bases and J dropped 9 bases, with 14 bases sitting between them. This clonotype was seen a handful of times. Its specificity is unknown. A library of TCRbeta sequences, prepared with unique molecular identifiers, was generated. Using its own MiXCR run on the PCR reads, TCRdb lists one record per CDR3 protein. Among about 980,000 distinct CDR3 sequences, roughly 29% were seen once, and the ten largest hold about 28%. This chain connects TRBV5-1 to TRBJ1-5; D is possibly TRBD1 (6 bases). The clonotype was recovered from a boy younger than two who had a stem cell transplant for SCID, so the T cells may come from the graft donor. The source material was PBMCs, mostly from graft donor cells, sampled 360 days after TCRalphabeta/CD19-depleted stem cell transplant. The CDR3 spells CASSTTGQSPQHF. CDR3 DNA: TGCGCCAGCAGCACGACAGGCCAATCGCCCCAGCATTTT.